These 27 T cell receptor beta chains share one sample of origin, sequenced in a study of Tregs in tolerant kidney transplant recipients. The data were produced by immunoSEQ multiplex PCR, yet TCRdb's version contains in-frame clones alone and is incomplete. The data show nearly 50,000 clones, roughly 90% seen once. Mixed chimerism was transient after nonmyeloablative marrow transplants from related graft donors. This sample comprised CD8+ T cells from blood (PBMCs), obtained 12 months after the transplant. The receptors stem from a human patient who received a combined kidney and bone marrow transplant. Part of the T cell pool may stem from the graft donor.

V usage is TRBV7-2 and J usage is TRBJ2-7, with D possibly matching TRBD2 (5 bases). CDR1 and CDR2 (germline): SGHTA, FQGNSA. Trimming removed 2 bases from V and 6 bases from J, with 17 bases in between. The CDR3 loop spans 15 amino acids. The CDR3 DNA reads as TGTGCCAGCAGCTTAACGTCGGGCACGGGGTCCGAGCAGTACTTC. It specifies CASSLTSGTGSEQYF. Variable domain in full (rest from reference TRBV7-2 and TRBJ2-7): GAGVSQSPSNKVTEKGKDVELRCDPISGHTALYWYRQSLGQGLEFLIYFQGNSAPDKSGLPSDRFSAERTGGSVSTLTIQRTQQEDSAVYLCASSLTSGTGSEQYFGPGTRLTVT.

The count of this clone is one. In nucleotides, the CDR3 is TGTGCCAGCAGCTTAGAGGGACAGTTAAGGGAGCAGTACTTC. This encodes CASSLEGQLREQYF. The chain links TRBV7-9 to TRBJ2-7; the match to TRBD1 covers 7 bases. The ends lost 1 base at V and 7 bases at J; junction bases unmatched: 7. Germline values: CDR1 SEHNR, CDR2 FQNEAQ (reference sequence). This CDR3 contains 14 residues.

This clone occurred a few times. The chain combines TRBV23-1 with TRBJ2-5; D unresolved. TRBV23-1 has ORF status, its function being uncertain. The CDR3 loop spans 12 amino acids. Trimming stripped 6 bases from V and 1 base from J, with 6 bases between. The CDR3 bases are TGCGCCAGCAGACAGTTCCAAGAGACCCAGTACTTC. Translation gives CASRQFQETQYF.

This clone was counted once. The chain recombines TRBV2 with TRBJ2-1; 13 nucleotides match TRBD2. This CDR3 region has 16 residues. Trimming removed 8 bases from V and 3 bases from J; junction bases left unmatched: 7. Germline lookup yields CDR1 SNHLY and CDR2 FYNNEI. The CDR3 region is CASLWTSGGLYNEQFF. The CDR3 region has the DNA TGTGCCAGCCTATGGACTAGCGGGGGCCTCTACAATGAGCAGTTCTTC.

This sequence joins TRBV7-3 and TRBJ2-5; 8 positions agree with TRBD2. The CDR3 has 15 residues. Germline lookup yields CDR1 SGHTA and CDR2 FQGTGA. Trimming took 2 bases from V and 5 from J; bases not matched to a gene: 7. CDR3 nucleotide sequence: TGTGCCAGCAGCTTATACGGGGGGGGCCTCGAGACCCAGTACTTC. As protein: CASSLYGGGLETQYF.

The rearrangement joins TRBV13 to TRBJ2-3; the D gene is possibly TRBD2 (6 bases). The CDR3 consists of 15 residues. Trimming stripped 2 bases from V and 0 bases from J, with 9 bases between. Germline lookup yields CDR1 PRHDT and CDR2 FYEKMQ (reference sequence). CDR3 sequence (DNA): TGTGCCAGCAGCTTATGGCGGGATAGCACAGATACGCAGTATTTT. It translates to CASSLWRDSTDTQYF.

The rearrangement uses TRBV4-1 and TRBJ2-1; D call uncertain. CDR3 size: 11 residues. V lost 2 bases and J 13 bases, leaving 9 bases between the germline ends. CDR1 is MGHRA, CDR2 YSYEKL, per germline. The CDR3 DNA reads TGCGCCAGCAGCCAATTTAGAAATCAGTTCTTC. Protein: CASSQFRNQFF.

V usage is TRBV7-9 and J usage is TRBJ2-7; a possible D gene is TRBD2 (5 bases). The CDR3 contains 15 residues. CDR1 and CDR2 (germline): SEHNR, FQNEAQ (reference sequence). V was shortened by 5 bases and J by 6 bases, with 20 bases between the two germline ends. The CDR3 coding sequence is TGTGCCAGCAGCGAAGCGGATTCAGCCTACGGCGAGCAGTACTTC. This sequence encodes CASSEADSAYGEQYF.

Points on this clone: Distinct nucleotide sequences in the sample also encode this CDR3. V gene TRBV27 combines with J gene TRBJ1-6; 7 nucleotides agree with TRBD1. The CDR3 spans 14 residues. Trimming took 6 bases from V and 4 from J; bases not matched to a gene: 3. Germline V lookup: CDR1 MNHEY, CDR2 SMNVEV (reference sequence). CDR3 nucleotide sequence: TGTGCCAGCAGGCCGGGACAGTATAATTCACCCCTCCACTTT. It specifies CASRPGQYNSPLHF.

The CDR3 reads CASSQEETGISYEQYF. The CDR3 bases are TGCGCCAGCAGCCAAGAAGAGACAGGCATTTCCTACGAGCAGTACTTC. The gene calls are TRBV4-3 and TRBJ2-7, with a possible D match to TRBD1 (6 bases). Per germline, CDR1 LGHNA and CDR2 YSLEER. The CDR3 contains 16 residues. The V end was cut by 0 bases, the J end by 1 base, with 13 bases between.

The table lists this clone with a few counts. The CDR3: CASSQTSGSIGSYEQYF. CDR3 bases: TGTGCCAGCAGCCAGACTAGCGGGAGTATAGGTTCCTACGAGCAGTACTTC. The V and J genes are TRBV7-2 and TRBJ2-7, with 12 bases fitting TRBD2. The CDR3 contains 17 residues. V was clipped by 5 bases and J by 1 base; unmatched bases: 9. CDR1 and CDR2 from the germline V gene are SGHTA and FQGNSA.

The V and J genes are TRBV19 and TRBJ2-1, with 10 positions matching TRBD1. J lost 4 bases, V lost 1 base, and 1 base had no gene match. This CDR3 is built from 15 residues. CDR1 and CDR2 from the germline V gene are LNHDA and SQIVND (reference sequence). The CDR3 protein is CASSIGDRGYNEQFF. The CDR3 nucleotides are TGTGCCAGTAGTATAGGGGACAGGGGTTACAATGAGCAGTTCTTC.

The rearrangement links TRBV19 to TRBJ1-2, with D maybe TRBD1 (5 bases). The CDR3 extends over 15 amino acids. Germline CDR1 is LNHDA and CDR2 is SQIVND (reference sequence). Trimming left V 7 bases short and J 4 bases short, with 19 bases between. As DNA, the CDR3 is TGTGCCAGTACCCTTATCTACAGGAGCTCCTATGGCTACACCTTC. It encodes CASTLIYRSSYGYTF.

This chain connects TRBV2 to TRBJ1-2, with 10 bases matching TRBD1. Losses at the gene ends were 5 bases for V and 2 bases for J; bases not matched to a gene: 11. The CDR3 length is 17 residues. CDR1 is SNHLY, CDR2 FYNNEI, per germline. The CDR3 DNA reads as TGTGCCAGCAGTAATTCGGGACAGGGGATGATCAACTATGGCTACACCTTC. Its translation: CASSNSGQGMINYGYTF. The full variable domain, its missing parts supplied by reference TRBV2 and TRBJ1-2, is EPEVTQTPSHQVTQMGQEVILRCVPISNHLYFYWYRQILGQKVEFLVSFYNNEISEKSEIFDDQFSVERPDGSNFTLKIRSTKLEDSAMYFCASSNSGQGMINYGYTFGSGTRLTVV.

This clone is medium-sized. Additional DNA sequences in this sample encode the identical CDR3. J is TRBJ2-3 and V is TRBV7-3; the match to TRBD2 covers 11 bases. The germline V gene encodes CDR1 SGHTA and CDR2 FQGTGA. V shed 5 bases, J shed 2 bases, and the junction held 3 bases outside the gene matches. This CDR3 comprises 15 residues. The CDR3 DNA follows: TGTGCCAGCAGCCGACTAGCGGGGTACACAGATACGCAGTATTTT. Protein: CASSRLAGYTDTQYF.

V gene TRBV5-4 combines with J gene TRBJ1-3, with 8 bases fitting TRBD1. CDR3 size: 14 residues. The germline gives CDR1 SGHNT, CDR2 YYREEE (reference sequence). V was clipped by 4 bases and J by 4 bases; unmatched bases: 4. CDR3 nucleotide sequence: TGTGCCAGCAGCGCGGGACAGGCGGGAAACACCATATATTTT. This sequence encodes CASSAGQAGNTIYF.

On this clone: Other nucleotide sequences from this sample produce the same CDR3. The chain links TRBV6-6 to TRBJ1-6, with 7 bases identical to TRBD1. Trimming at V came to 6 bases and at J to 7 bases, leaving 6 bases not matched to a gene. Germline V gene data show CDR1 as MNHNY and CDR2 as SVGAGI (reference sequence). The CDR3 sequence is 14 residues long. CDR3 nucleotides: TGTGCCAGCAGACCTACAGGGGCCAATTCACCCCTCCACTTT. Its protein is CASRPTGANSPLHF.

The chain has TRBV7-3 and TRBJ2-5; tentative D call: TRBD2 (7 bases). Between the trimmed V and J ends, which lost 5 bases and 5 bases, there was a span of 21 bases. Germline CDR1 SGHTA, CDR2 FQGTGA. The CDR3 contains 16 residues. In DNA, the CDR3 is TGTGCCAGCAGCCCGATCGGGGGGCAGGGCCCCGAGACCCAGTACTTC. Translated: CASSPIGGQGPETQYF.

This clone turned up a few times. The chain links TRBV29-1 to TRBJ1-2; no clear D gene. Trimming removed 4 bases from V and 7 bases from J, with 10 bases in between. The CDR3 consists of 11 residues. CDR1 and CDR2 from the germline V gene are SQVTM and ANQGSEA. CDR3 protein: CSVGKGGGYTF. The CDR3 DNA reads TGCAGCGTTGGAAAGGGAGGTGGCTACACCTTC. Full variable domain (outside the CDR3, taken from reference TRBV29-1 and TRBJ1-2): SAVISQKPSRDICQRGTSLTIQCQVDSQVTMMFWYRQQPGQSLTLIATANQGSEATYESGFVIDKFPISRPNLTFSTLTVSNMSPEDSSIYLCSVGKGGGYTFGSGTRLTVV.

This rearrangement joins TRBV2 to TRBJ1-1, with D maybe TRBD1 (5 bases). The CDR3 covers 14 residues. In germline, CDR1 is SNHLY, CDR2 FYNNEI. Trimming took 7 bases from V and 6 from J, leaving 18 bases between them. CDR3 nucleotides: TGTGCCAGCATTTTTGTAGGGGCTAGAGCTGAAGCTTTCTTT. Its translation: CASIFVGARAEAFF.

V and J are TRBV6-1 and TRBJ1-2; no firm D call. Deletions cut 7 bases from V and 5 bases from J, with 14 bases between. CDR1 and CDR2 (germline): MNHNS, SASEGT. The CDR3 runs 13 residues. This CDR3 reads CASITGIRYGYTF. CDR3 in DNA: TGTGCCAGCATAACGGGGATACGGTATGGCTACACCTTC.

In its sample, this clone was seen once. J is TRBJ1-1 and V is TRBV14, with TRBD1 identical over 10 bases. From germline, CDR1 is SGHDN and CDR2 FVKESK. CDR3 length: 14 residues. V gave up 5 bases and J gave up 5 bases; unmatched junction bases: 5. As DNA, the CDR3 is TGTGCCAGCAGCGACAGGGGGCTGGGAACTGAAGCTTTCTTT. Translation gives CASSDRGLGTEAFF. Supplemented by reference TRBV14 and TRBJ1-1, the full variable domain reads EAGVTQFPSHSVIEKGQTVTLRCDPISGHDNLYWYRRVMGKEIKFLLHFVKESKQDESGMPNNRFLAERTGGTYSTLKVQPAELEDSGVYFCASSDRGLGTEAFFGQGTRLTVV.

This chain uses TRBV6-7 with TRBJ2-6, with 7 bases matching TRBD1. TRBV6-7 is an ORF; its function is uncertain. J gave up 1 base and V 2 bases, and 11 bases lay outside the gene matches. The CDR3 is 19 amino acids. CDR3 DNA: TGTGCCAGCAGTTACGAGGACAGGTTTTTTATTTCTGGGGCCAACGTCCTGACTTTC. Amino acids: CASSYEDRFFISGANVLTF.

The chain employs TRBV7-9 and TRBJ2-2; D ambiguous. This CDR3 spans 12 amino acids. Looked up from germline, CDR1 is SEHNR and CDR2 is FQNEAQ (reference sequence). V shed 3 bases and J shed 9 bases, with 8 bases lying between them. CDR3 in amino acids: CASSFQTWELFF. In DNA form, the CDR3 reads TGTGCCAGCAGCTTCCAGACTTGGGAGCTGTTTTTT.

This chain joins TRBV27 and TRBJ2-1; D is unresolved. The CDR3 runs 16 residues. Germline loops: CDR1 MNHEY, CDR2 SMNVEV (reference sequence). The V end was cut by 2 bases, the J end by 4 bases, with 15 bases between. The DNA for the CDR3 is TGTGCCAGCAGTTTAACCCCCATCGTAGTATACAATGAGCAGTTCTTC. This gives the protein CASSLTPIVVYNEQFF.

A note on this clone: The germline gene is not matched at one end of the junction; a read error may be the cause. This rearrangement joins TRBV29-1 to TRBJ1-2; 7 bases are a match to TRBD1. The CDR3 consists of 11 residues. Germline V CDR1 and CDR2: SQVTM, ANQGSEA. DNA of the CDR3: TGCAGCGTCGAAGACAGGGATGGCTACACCTTC. Translation: CSVEDRDGYTF.

The J gene is TRBJ1-1, the V gene TRBV5-4; D is ambiguous. Germline values: CDR1 SGHNT, CDR2 YYREEE (reference sequence). This CDR3 spans 15 amino acids. Trimming cost V 1 base and J 0 bases, with 10 bases left between them. CDR3 nucleotide sequence: TGTGCCAGCAGCTTGCTTGTAGATTTGAACACTGAAGCTTTCTTT. Translated: CASSLLVDLNTEAFF. The whole variable domain, remainder taken from reference TRBV5-4 and TRBJ1-1, is ETGVTQSPTHLIKTRGQQVTLRCSSQSGHNTVSWYQQALGQGPQFIFQYYREEENGRGNFPPRFSGLQFPNYSSELNVNALELDDSALYLCASSLLVDLNTEAFFGQGTRLTVV.